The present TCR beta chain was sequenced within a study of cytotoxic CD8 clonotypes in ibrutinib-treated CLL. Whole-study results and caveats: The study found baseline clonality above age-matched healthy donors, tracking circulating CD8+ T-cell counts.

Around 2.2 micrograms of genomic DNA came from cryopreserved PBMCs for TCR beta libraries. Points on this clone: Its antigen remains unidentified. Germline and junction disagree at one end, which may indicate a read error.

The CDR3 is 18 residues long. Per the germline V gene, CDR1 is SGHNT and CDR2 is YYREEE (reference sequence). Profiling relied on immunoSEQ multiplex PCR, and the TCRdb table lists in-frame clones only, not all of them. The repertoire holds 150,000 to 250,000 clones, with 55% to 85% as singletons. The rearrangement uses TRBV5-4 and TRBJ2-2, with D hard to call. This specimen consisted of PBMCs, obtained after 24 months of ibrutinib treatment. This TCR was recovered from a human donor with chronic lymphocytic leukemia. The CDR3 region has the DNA TGCGCCAGCAGCCAAGATAGCCCCGAATCTTTCAACACCGGGGAGCTGTTTTTT. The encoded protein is CASSQDSPESFNTGELFF. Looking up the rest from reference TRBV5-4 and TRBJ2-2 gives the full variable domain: ETGVTQSPTHLIKTRGQQVTLRCSSQSGHNTVSWYQQALGQGPQFIFQYYREEENGRGNFPPRFSGLQFPNYSSELNVNALELDDSALYLCASSQDSPESFNTGELFFGEGSRLTVL.